This entry lists 22 T cell receptor beta chains sequenced from one sample in a study of cytomegalovirus exposure and HLA in healthy donors. Researchers ran the PCR with 60 Vbeta and 13 Jbeta primers. TCRdb keeps only in-frame clones here, not all; method: immunoSEQ multiplex PCR. The data include about 55,000 clones; the top ten clones carry 8.9%. Sequenced: PBMCs. These receptor sequences come from a man aged 50 to 60 in good health and CMV-seropositive.

The CDR3 sequence is CASSSAAAGANVLTF. CDR3 DNA sequence: TGTGCCAGCAGTTCCGCAGCGGCTGGGGCCAACGTCCTGACTTTC. The chain has TRBV28 and TRBJ2-6, with a weak D call TRBD2 (5 bases). The CDR3 runs 15 residues. CDR1 is MDHEN and CDR2 is SYDVKM in the germline V gene. V was trimmed by 4 bases and J by 2 bases, leaving 9 bases between them.

The genes are TRBV27 and TRBJ1-3, with D perhaps TRBD1 (5 bases). The CDR3 consists of 14 residues. The V and J ends lost 6 bases and 4 bases respectively, with 13 bases between them. From germline, CDR1 is MNHEY and CDR2 SMNVEV (reference sequence). The CDR3 spells CASRPQGLGNTIYF. CDR3 nucleotides: TGTGCCAGCAGACCCCAGGGACTCGGAAACACCATATATTTT.

This chain uses TRBV11-2 with TRBJ1-5; the D is unclear. From germline, CDR1 is SGHAT and CDR2 FQNNGV. The CDR3 contains 15 residues. V was clipped by 1 base and J by 0 bases, with 7 bases between them. This CDR3 is CASSLVRISNQPQHF. CDR3 coding DNA: TGTGCCAGCAGCTTAGTCAGGATTAGCAATCAGCCCCAGCATTTT.

The genes are TRBV28 and TRBJ1-1, with TRBD1 as a possible D gene (5 bases). The CDR3 loop spans 15 amino acids. Trimming left V 4 bases short and J 4 bases short, with 16 bases between. Germline loops: CDR1 MDHEN, CDR2 SYDVKM. CDR3 in amino acids: CASSSRGSGGTEAFF. The CDR3, as DNA: TGTGCCAGCAGTTCTAGAGGTTCCGGGGGCACTGAAGCTTTCTTT. The complete variable domain, with remaining parts taken from reference TRBV28 and TRBJ1-1, reads DVKVTQSSRYLVKRTGEKVFLECVQDMDHENMFWYRQDPGLGLRLIYFSYDVKMKEKGDIPEGYSVSREKKERFSLILESASTNQTSMYLCASSSRGSGGTEAFFGQGTRLTVV.

The CDR3 here is CASSQGKGRRQHF. The CDR3 DNA reads as TGCGCCAGCAGCCAAGGCAAAGGGAGACGCCAGCATTTT. The V gene is TRBV4-3, the J gene TRBJ1-5; the D is unclear. The CDR3 loop spans 13 amino acids. The V end was cut by 1 base, the J end by 12 bases, with 13 bases between. The V gene's germline CDR1 is LGHNA and CDR2 YSLEER.

This sequence joins TRBV30 and TRBJ1-1, with D unclear. V was pared by 3 bases and J by 2 bases, with 10 bases between. This CDR3 contains 13 residues. Germline values: CDR1 GTSNPN, CDR2 SVGIG (reference sequence). The CDR3 DNA sequence: TGTGCCTGGAGCGCTCGGTCTAACACTGAAGCTTTCTTT. Its protein product is CAWSARSNTEAFF.

The V and J genes are TRBV28 and TRBJ2-5; tentative D call: TRBD1 (6 bases). This CDR3 is 17 amino acids long. Germline CDR1 MDHEN, CDR2 SYDVKM. With 2 bases removed from V and 2 bases from J, the gap between germline ends came to 18 bases. The CDR3 loop is CASSLGRGRWGQETQYF. The DNA of the CDR3 is TGTGCCAGCAGTTTAGGCAGGGGAAGGTGGGGGCAAGAGACCCAGTACTTC.

The rearrangement uses TRBV4-3 and TRBJ1-1, with D unclear. Germline V CDR1 and CDR2: LGHNA, YSLEER. This CDR3 spans 13 amino acids. V was clipped by 0 bases and J by 3 bases, with 5 bases between them. CDR3: CASSQDGHTEAFF. Written as DNA, the CDR3 is TGCGCCAGCAGCCAAGATGGGCACACTGAAGCTTTCTTT.

This sequence joins TRBV20-1 and TRBJ2-1, with a possible D match to TRBD2 (5 bases). The CDR3 covers 11 residues. Trimming removed 5 bases from V and 9 bases from J, with 11 bases in between. CDR1 is DFQATT and CDR2 is SNEGSKA in the germline V gene (reference sequence). The DNA for the CDR3 is TGCAGTGCTCCCATCGAGGGTGAGCAGTTCTTC. It codes for CSAPIEGEQFF.

The chain employs TRBV18 and TRBJ2-2, with D uncertain. V lost 5 bases and J lost 6, with 10 bases in between. The CDR3 totals 13 residues. The germline gives CDR1 KGHSH, CDR2 LQKENI. DNA of the CDR3: TGTGCCAGCTCAGAGGAACTGTCCGGGGAGCTGTTTTTT. This translates into CASSEELSGELFF. The full variable domain, rest sourced from reference TRBV18 and TRBJ2-2, is NAGVMQNPRHLVRRRGQEARLRCSPMKGHSHVYWYRQLPEEGLKFMVYLQKENIIDESGMPKERFSAEFPKEGPSILRIQQVVRGDSAAYFCASSEELSGELFFGEGSRLTVL.

The chain uses TRBV5-4 and TRBJ2-4; 9 nucleotides align to TRBD1. This CDR3 has 14 amino acids. The germline V gene encodes CDR1 SGHNT and CDR2 YYREEE (reference sequence). V was pared by 4 bases and J by 7 bases, with 6 bases of the junction left unmatched. The CDR3 sequence: CASSTYRGPNIQYF. The CDR3 region has the DNA TGTGCCAGCAGCACCTACAGGGGGCCGAACATTCAGTACTTC.

This chain joins TRBV19 and TRBJ1-1; no firm D call. The V end was cut by 6 bases, the J end by 0 bases, with 8 bases between. The germline CDR1 and CDR2 sequences are LNHDA and SQIVND (reference sequence). The CDR3 is made up of 13 amino acids. Here the CDR3 DNA reads TGTGCCAGTAGCCTTACACTGAACACTGAAGCTTTCTTT. Residues: CASSLTLNTEAFF.

The rearrangement uses TRBV28 and TRBJ2-1; 9 positions agree with TRBD2. Trimming at V came to 8 bases and at J to 8 bases, leaving 7 bases not matched to a gene. Germline V gives CDR1 MDHEN, CDR2 SYDVKM. The CDR3 loop spans 13 amino acids. CDR3 coding DNA: TGTGCCAGCCTTAGCGGGAGTAGTCATGAGCAGTTCTTC. Protein sequence: CASLSGSSHEQFF.

The chain combines TRBV2 with TRBJ1-2; 7 positions agree with TRBD1. Per the germline V gene, CDR1 is SNHLY and CDR2 is FYNNEI. Trimming at V came to 2 bases and at J to 2 bases, leaving 2 bases not matched to a gene. The CDR3 is 14 residues long. CDR3 nucleotide sequence: TGTGCCAGCAGTGAATCGACAGGGAACTATGGCTACACCTTC. Translated: CASSESTGNYGYTF.

In DNA, the CDR3 is TGTGCCAGCAGCCAGGCGGAAGGAGGAGCTGAAGCTTTCTTT. This codes for CASSQAEGGAEAFF. The chain links TRBV4-2 to TRBJ1-1; D gene unclear. CDR1 is LGHNA, CDR2 YNFKEQ, per germline. The CDR3 has 14 amino acids. V was trimmed by 3 bases and J by 6 bases, leaving 14 bases between them.

In nucleotides, the CDR3 is TGTGCCAGCAGACTGACAGTTTATAGCAATCAGCCCCAGCATTTT. It encodes CASRLTVYSNQPQHF. The chain is built from TRBV6-6 and TRBJ1-5; tentatively, D is TRBD1 (5 bases). The CDR3 loop spans 15 amino acids. V was cut by 6 bases and J by 0 bases, with 12 bases left in between. Germline V lookup: CDR1 MNHNY, CDR2 SVGAGI (reference sequence).

This chain connects TRBV18 to TRBJ1-1, with D possibly matching TRBD1 (6 bases). The CDR3 length is 15 residues. Germline CDR1 KGHSH, CDR2 LQKENI. Trimming took off 4 bases at V and 4 bases at J, with 16 bases between the two ends. CDR3 sequence (DNA): TGTGCCAGCTCACTGCTCGGGGGGGCGAGCACTGAAGCTTTCTTT. It codes for CASSLLGGASTEAFF.

The rearrangement links TRBV4-3 to TRBJ2-5, with D possibly matching TRBD1 (5 bases). This CDR3 has 15 residues. V was shortened by 2 bases and J by 0 bases, with 10 bases between the two germline ends. Germline V gives CDR1 LGHNA, CDR2 YSLEER. The CDR3 DNA sequence: TGCGCCAGCAGCCAAAATCGACAGCACCAAGAGACCCAGTACTTC. Translation gives CASSQNRQHQETQYF.

V is TRBV6-4 and J is TRBJ2-1; 12 bases line up with TRBD2. The CDR3 spans 15 residues. Germline V CDR1 and CDR2: MRHNA, SNTAGT. J gave up 7 bases and V 6 bases, and 7 bases lay outside the gene matches. Here the CDR3 reads CASSRTSGDSNEQFF. As DNA, the CDR3 is TGTGCCAGCAGCCGGACTAGCGGGGACTCAAATGAGCAGTTCTTC.

The chain is built from TRBV6-1 and TRBJ1-1; D unresolved. The germline gives CDR1 MNHNS, CDR2 SASEGT. Trimming stripped 5 bases from V and 1 base from J, with 8 bases between. This CDR3 region has 13 residues. The CDR3 region is CASSLGTNTEAFF. CDR3 DNA: TGTGCCAGCAGTCTAGGAACGAACACTGAAGCTTTCTTT.

The V call is TRBV19, the J call TRBJ2-7, with a tentative D call TRBD2 (6 bases). Trimming took 5 bases from V and 1 from J, leaving 12 bases between them. Germline V gene lookup returns CDR1 LNHDA and CDR2 SQIVND (reference sequence). CDR3 length: 14 residues. The DNA for the CDR3 is TGTGCCAGTAGTCTGGCGGGAAGTTCCTACGAGCAGTACTTC. Its protein is CASSLAGSSYEQYF. Complete variable domain (other parts from reference TRBV19 and TRBJ2-7): DGGITQSPKYLFRKEGQNVTLSCEQNLNHDAMYWYRQDPGQGLRLIYYSQIVNDFQKGDIAEGYSVSREKKESFPLTVTSAQKNPTAFYLCASSLAGSSYEQYFGPGTRLTVT.

CDR3 sequence (DNA): TGCGCCAGCAGCCAAGATTCCTCTGGACTAGCGGTCTACAATGAGCAGTTCTTC. Amino acids: CASSQDSSGLAVYNEQFF. The V call is TRBV4-1, the J call TRBJ2-1, with 10 bases lining up with TRBD2. CDR1 is MGHRA and CDR2 is YSYEKL in the germline V gene. J was trimmed by 3 bases and V by 0 bases; bases with no gene match: 8. The CDR3 has 18 residues.